The 16 T cell receptor beta chains below all came from one sample that was sequenced in a study of T-cell reconstitution after alpha-beta-depleted transplantation in children. Unique molecular identifiers were used in preparing the TCRbeta library. In TCRdb, the PCR reads were re-called with MiXCR into one record per CDR3 protein. The sample lists 300,000 to 400,000 distinct CDR3 sequences, 15% to 20% seen once, with roughly 40% in the top ten. The sequenced sample was PBMCs, mostly from graft donor cells, obtained 360 days after TCRalphabeta/CD19-depleted stem cell transplant. All receptors derive from a male patient under 10 years old who had a stem cell transplant for acute lymphoblastic leukemia, so the T cells may come from the graft donor.

This clonotype was seen only a few times. The chain links TRBV5-6 to TRBJ2-1; D gene ambiguous. CDR3 length equals 16 residues. Germline assignment: CDR1 SGHDT and CDR2 YYEEEE. The V end was cut by 0 bases, the J end by 1 base, with 11 bases between. This chain's CDR3 is CASSLAFGVSYNEQFF. The DNA for the CDR3 is TGTGCCAGCAGCTTGGCCTTTGGAGTGTCCTACAATGAGCAGTTCTTC.

The table lists this clonotype with a few counts. V and J are TRBV9 and TRBJ2-1; D possibly uses TRBD1 or TRBD2 (5 bases each). Germline V gives CDR1 SGDLS, CDR2 YYNGEE. Trimming removed 3 bases at V and 7 bases at J, with 17 bases between. CDR3 size: 15 residues. The CDR3 nucleotides are TGTGCCAGCAGCGCCCGGGGCCTGGTGGGTAATGAGCAGTTCTTC. It specifies CASSARGLVGNEQFF.

This clonotype has a count of ten or more. This chain uses TRBV10-3 with TRBJ2-3; a possible D gene is TRBD2 (7 bases). Deletions cut 8 bases from V and 2 bases from J, with 8 bases between. This CDR3 is 12 amino acids long. Germline-derived CDR1 and CDR2 are ENHRY and SYGVKD. In DNA form, the CDR3 reads TGTGCCATCCGGGGGGCCACAGATACGCAGTATTTT. Protein sequence: CAIRGATDTQYF.

This chain joins TRBV20-1 and TRBJ2-3; tentatively, D is TRBD1 (5 bases). The ends were cut back, 1 base at V and 0 bases at J, with 14 bases in the middle. In germline, CDR1 is DFQATT, CDR2 SNEGSKA (reference sequence). The CDR3 is made up of 16 amino acids. As DNA, the CDR3 is TGCAGTGCTAGAGGAATTAAGCAGGGTAGCACAGATACGCAGTATTTT. Translated: CSARGIKQGSTDTQYF.

This clonotype was found a few times. V is TRBV28 and J is TRBJ2-1; TRBD1 matches at 7 bases. The V and J ends lost 2 bases and 3 bases, in that order; junction bases with no gene match: 1. The CDR3 loop spans 14 amino acids. CDR1 is MDHEN and CDR2 is SYDVKM in the germline V gene. The CDR3 sequence is CASSLRDSYNEQFF. In DNA, the CDR3 is TGTGCCAGCAGTTTACGGGACAGCTACAATGAGCAGTTCTTC.

The chain uses TRBV7-3 and TRBJ2-7; D unclear. The CDR3 runs 13 residues. CDR1 is SGHTA and CDR2 is FQGTGA in the germline V gene. V lost 0 bases, J lost 5 bases, and 8 bases lay in between. The CDR3: CASSLTIRDEQYF. The CDR3 DNA is TGTGCCAGCAGCTTAACGATAAGGGACGAGCAGTACTTC.

This clonotype was observed at least ten times. This chain's CDR3 is CASSLAAGNGYTF. The DNA for the CDR3 is TGTGCCAGCAGTTTAGCAGCGGGCAATGGCTACACCTTC. This chain joins TRBV12-3 or TRBV12-4 and TRBJ1-2; D is unclear. Trimming left V 0 bases short and J 6 bases short, with 8 bases between. The CDR3 consists of 13 residues.

This clonotype was counted only a few times. The chain uses TRBV15 and TRBJ2-5; weak D call: TRBD2 (6 bases). Germline values: CDR1 LNHNV, CDR2 YYDKDF (reference sequence). Trimming left V 4 bases short and J 5 bases short, with 14 bases between. This CDR3 has 14 amino acids. The CDR3 nucleotides read TGTGCCACCAGCATCGGGAGAGGTTGGGAGACCCAGTACTTC. Translated, it gives CATSIGRGWETQYF.

This CDR3 reads CASSPLGLALYEQYF. The CDR3 DNA is TGTGCCAGCAGCCCCCTCGGACTAGCGCTCTACGAGCAGTACTTC. The chain recombines TRBV7-8 with TRBJ2-7; 9 bases fit TRBD2. Trimming cost V 5 bases and J 3 bases; bases outside gene matches: 8. Germline V gene data show CDR1 as SGHVS and CDR2 as FQNEAQ. The CDR3 covers 15 residues. Looking up the rest from reference TRBV7-8 and TRBJ2-7 gives the full variable domain: GAGVSQSPRYKVAKRGQDVALRCDPISGHVSLFWYQQALGQGPEFLTYFQNEAQLDKSGLPSDRFFAERPEGSVSTLKIQRTQQEDSAVYLCASSPLGLALYEQYFGPGTRLTVT.

The chain employs TRBV5-1 and TRBJ1-5; 7 nucleotides align to TRBD1. Germline V gene sequence: CDR1 SGHRS, CDR2 YFSETQ. J lost 3 bases, V lost 4 bases, and 4 bases had no gene match. The CDR3 has 14 amino acids. CDR3 in DNA: TGCGCCAGCAGCCCTGGGACAGACAATCAGCCCCAGCATTTT. This codes for CASSPGTDNQPQHF.

V and J are TRBV7-6 and TRBJ2-3; D perhaps matches TRBD2 (6 bases). The CDR3 covers 14 residues. The germline CDR1 and CDR2 sequences are SGHVS and FNYEAQ. V lost 5 bases to trimming and J lost 5 bases, with 14 bases between them. CDR3 amino acids: CASSPSGGRDTQYF. The CDR3 DNA is TGTGCCAGCAGCCCTAGTGGGGGGAGAGATACGCAGTATTTT.

V is TRBV4-1 and J is TRBJ2-2, with D possibly matching TRBD2 (7 bases). Germline V gives CDR1 MGHRA, CDR2 YSYEKL. The CDR3 contains 17 residues. V was cut by 4 bases and J by 0 bases, with 15 bases left in between. The CDR3 loop is CASSPNWGGANTGELFF. CDR3 coding DNA: TGCGCCAGCAGCCCTAATTGGGGGGGCGCGAACACCGGGGAGCTGTTTTTT.

This clonotype appeared a few times. This chain links TRBV4-3 with TRBJ2-1; D might be TRBD1 (6 bases). Trimming removed 3 bases at V and 0 bases at J, with 9 bases between. Germline loops: CDR1 LGHNA, CDR2 YSLEER. The CDR3 extends over 15 amino acids. CDR3 amino acids: CASSQTGNSYNEQFF. CDR3 nucleotides: TGCGCCAGCAGCCAGACAGGTAACTCCTACAATGAGCAGTTCTTC.

The sample holds many counts of this clonotype. This chain connects TRBV20-1 to TRBJ2-7; TRBD2 matches at 10 bases. Germline V lookup: CDR1 DFQATT, CDR2 SNEGSKA (reference sequence). The CDR3 spans 14 residues. V shed 3 bases, J shed 3 bases, and the junction held 5 bases outside the gene matches. CDR3 DNA: TGCAGTGCTAGGACTAGCGGGTTGGTCTACGAGCAGTACTTC. Translated: CSARTSGLVYEQYF.

This clonotype occurred many times. V is TRBV28 and J is TRBJ2-1; no clear D gene. CDR1 and CDR2 (germline): MDHEN, SYDVKM. The V end was cut by 7 bases, the J end by 10 bases, with 11 bases between. The CDR3 contains 11 residues. The CDR3 sequence: CASTSRREQFF. The CDR3 DNA reads as TGTGCCAGCACGAGTCGGCGCGAGCAGTTCTTC.

The V call is TRBV10-3, the J call TRBJ2-2, with 8 bases lining up with TRBD2. The CDR3 runs 15 residues. Trimming took 6 bases from V and 3 from J; bases not matched to a gene: 6. Per germline, CDR1 ENHRY and CDR2 SYGVKD. The CDR3 DNA reads TGTGCCATCAGCACGACTAGCGTCTACACCGGGGAGCTGTTTTTT. Protein sequence: CAISTTSVYTGELFF.